The subject of this entry is one T cell receptor (beta chain). The target antigen is unknown. The data originate from a study of T cell repertoires in cytomegalovirus infection. TCRdb redid the calling of the reads with MiXCR, one entry per CDR3 protein. Here the sample spans some 24,000 distinct CDR3 sequences, 20% to 25% being singletons. V lost 6 bases, J lost 1 base, and 11 bases stayed unmatched. There are 15 residues in the CDR3. Per germline, CDR1 DFQATT and CDR2 SNEGSKA (reference sequence). The origin of this receptor is a human donor in good health (CMV status not recorded). Some clones in this sample may be carry-over from other donors' samples. This sequence joins TRBV20-1 and TRBJ1-1; 7 nucleotides agree with TRBD1. This specimen consisted of CD8+ T cells from cultured PBMCs, obtained from culture after CMV antigen stimulation. The CDR3: CSAVDFRGENTEAFF. CDR3 DNA: TGCAGTGCAGTAGACTTCAGGGGGGAGAACACTGAAGCTTTCTTT.